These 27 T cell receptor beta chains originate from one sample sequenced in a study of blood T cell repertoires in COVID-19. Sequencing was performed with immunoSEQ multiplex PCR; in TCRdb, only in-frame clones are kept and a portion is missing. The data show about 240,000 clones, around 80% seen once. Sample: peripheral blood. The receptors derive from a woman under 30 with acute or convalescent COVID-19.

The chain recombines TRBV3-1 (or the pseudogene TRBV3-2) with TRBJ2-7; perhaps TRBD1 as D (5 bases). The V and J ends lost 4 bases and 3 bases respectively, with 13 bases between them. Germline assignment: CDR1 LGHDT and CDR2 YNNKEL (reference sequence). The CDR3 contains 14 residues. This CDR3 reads CASSPGPGIYEQYF. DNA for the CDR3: TGTGCCAGCAGCCCAGGGCCGGGTATCTACGAGCAGTACTTC.

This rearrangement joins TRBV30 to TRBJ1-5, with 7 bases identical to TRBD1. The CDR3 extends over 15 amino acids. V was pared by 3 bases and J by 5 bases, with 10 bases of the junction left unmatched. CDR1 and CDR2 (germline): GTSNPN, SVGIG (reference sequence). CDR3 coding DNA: TGTGCCTGGAGCGCAAGGGGGACAGTTGATCAGCCCCAGCATTTT. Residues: CAWSARGTVDQPQHF.

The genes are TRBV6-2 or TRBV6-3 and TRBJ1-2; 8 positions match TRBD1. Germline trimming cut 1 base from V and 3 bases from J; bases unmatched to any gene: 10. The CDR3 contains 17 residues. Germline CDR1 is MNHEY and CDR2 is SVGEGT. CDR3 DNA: TGTGCCAGCAGTTACTTGTTGGGCAGGGGGCCTCACTATGGCTACACCTTC. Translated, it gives CASSYLLGRGPHYGYTF.

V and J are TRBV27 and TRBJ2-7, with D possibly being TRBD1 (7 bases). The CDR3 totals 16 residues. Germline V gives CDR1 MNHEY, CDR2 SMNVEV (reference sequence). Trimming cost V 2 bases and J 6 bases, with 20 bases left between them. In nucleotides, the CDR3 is TGTGCCAGCAGTTTACTTCTAGCGTCCTCAGGGGGCGAGCAGTACTTC. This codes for CASSLLLASSGGEQYF.

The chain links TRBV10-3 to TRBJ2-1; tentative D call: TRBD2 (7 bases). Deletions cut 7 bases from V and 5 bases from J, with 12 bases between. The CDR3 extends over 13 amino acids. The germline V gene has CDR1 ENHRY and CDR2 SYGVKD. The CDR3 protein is CAITGGPNNEQFF. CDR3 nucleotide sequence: TGTGCCATCACGGGGGGCCCAAACAATGAGCAGTTCTTC.

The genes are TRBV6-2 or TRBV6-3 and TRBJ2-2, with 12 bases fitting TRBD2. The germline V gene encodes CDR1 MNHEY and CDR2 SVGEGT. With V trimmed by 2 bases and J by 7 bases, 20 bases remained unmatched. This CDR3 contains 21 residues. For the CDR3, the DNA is TGTGCCAGCAGTTACCCGGAGGGTCGGACACGACTAGCGGGAGAAATCGGGGAGCTGTTTTTT. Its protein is CASSYPEGRTRLAGEIGELFF.

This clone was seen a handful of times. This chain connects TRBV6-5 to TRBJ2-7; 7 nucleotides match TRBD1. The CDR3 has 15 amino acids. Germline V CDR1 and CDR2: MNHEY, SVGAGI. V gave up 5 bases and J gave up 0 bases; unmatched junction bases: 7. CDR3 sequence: CASSPRTGFSYEQYF. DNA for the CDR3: TGTGCCAGCAGTCCTCGGACAGGCTTCTCCTACGAGCAGTACTTC.

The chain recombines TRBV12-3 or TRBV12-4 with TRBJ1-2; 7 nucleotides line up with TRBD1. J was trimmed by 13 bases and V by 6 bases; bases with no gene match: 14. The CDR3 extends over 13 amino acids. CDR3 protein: CASRLGDRTPPTF. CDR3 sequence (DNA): TGTGCCAGCAGGTTGGGGGACAGAACCCCCCCCACCTTC.

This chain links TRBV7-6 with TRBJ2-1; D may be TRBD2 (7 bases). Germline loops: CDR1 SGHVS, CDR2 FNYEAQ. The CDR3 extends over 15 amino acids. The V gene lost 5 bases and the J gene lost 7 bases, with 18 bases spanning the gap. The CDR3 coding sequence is TGTGCCAGCAGCCTCCCGGGGGGCGGGCGTAATGAGCAGTTCTTC. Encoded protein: CASSLPGGGRNEQFF.

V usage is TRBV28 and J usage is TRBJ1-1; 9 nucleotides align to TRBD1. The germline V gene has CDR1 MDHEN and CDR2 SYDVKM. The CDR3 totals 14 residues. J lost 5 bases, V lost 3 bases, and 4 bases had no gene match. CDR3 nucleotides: TGTGCCAGCAGTTTCGACAGGGGGGGGACTGAAGCTTTCTTT. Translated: CASSFDRGGTEAFF.

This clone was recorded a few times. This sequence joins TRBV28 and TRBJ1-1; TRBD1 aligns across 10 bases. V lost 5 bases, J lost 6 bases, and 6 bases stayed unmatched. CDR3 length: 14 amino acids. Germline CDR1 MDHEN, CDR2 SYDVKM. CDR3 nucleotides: TGTGCCAGCAGTATAAGACAGGGGGCCTCTGAAGCTTTCTTT. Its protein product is CASSIRQGASEAFF.

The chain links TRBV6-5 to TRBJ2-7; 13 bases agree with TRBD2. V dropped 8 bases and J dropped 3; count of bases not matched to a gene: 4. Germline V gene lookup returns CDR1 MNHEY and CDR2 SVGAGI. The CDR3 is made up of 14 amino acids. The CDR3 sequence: CASLGLAGDYEQYF. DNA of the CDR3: TGTGCCAGCTTAGGACTAGCGGGAGACTACGAGCAGTACTTC.

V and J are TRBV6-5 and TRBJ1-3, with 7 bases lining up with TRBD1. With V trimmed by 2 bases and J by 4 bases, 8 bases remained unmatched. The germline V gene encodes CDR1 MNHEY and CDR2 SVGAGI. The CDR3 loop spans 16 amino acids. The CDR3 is CASSYSTGVKGNTIYF. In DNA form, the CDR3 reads TGTGCCAGCAGTTACAGCACAGGGGTTAAAGGAAACACCATATATTTT.

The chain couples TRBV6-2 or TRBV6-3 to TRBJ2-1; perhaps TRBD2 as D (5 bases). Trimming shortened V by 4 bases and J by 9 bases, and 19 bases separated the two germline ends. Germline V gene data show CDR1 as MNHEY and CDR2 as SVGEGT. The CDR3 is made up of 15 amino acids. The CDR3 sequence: CASSFVGNGVGEQFF. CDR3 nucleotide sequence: TGTGCCAGCAGTTTTGTCGGGAACGGGGTCGGTGAGCAGTTCTTC.

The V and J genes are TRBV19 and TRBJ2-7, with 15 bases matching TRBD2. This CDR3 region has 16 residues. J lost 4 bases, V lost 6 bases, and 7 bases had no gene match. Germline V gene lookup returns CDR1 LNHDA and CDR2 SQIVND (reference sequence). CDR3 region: CASSRLGTSGRYEQYF. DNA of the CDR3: TGTGCCAGTAGCCGCCTCGGGACTAGCGGGAGGTACGAGCAGTACTTC.

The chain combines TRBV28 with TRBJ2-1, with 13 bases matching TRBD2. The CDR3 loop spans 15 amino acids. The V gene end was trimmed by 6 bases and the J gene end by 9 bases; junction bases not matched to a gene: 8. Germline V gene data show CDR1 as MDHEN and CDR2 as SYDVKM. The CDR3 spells CASSPGLAGVFEQFF. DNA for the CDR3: TGTGCCAGCAGCCCCGGACTAGCGGGAGTCTTTGAGCAGTTCTTC.

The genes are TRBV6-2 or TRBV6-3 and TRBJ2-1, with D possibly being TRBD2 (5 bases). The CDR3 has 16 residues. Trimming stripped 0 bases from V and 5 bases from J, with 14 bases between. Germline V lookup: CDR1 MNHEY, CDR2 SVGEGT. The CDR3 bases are TGTGCCAGCAGTTACTCGACTAAGGGTTTAAACAATGAGCAGTTCTTC. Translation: CASSYSTKGLNNEQFF.

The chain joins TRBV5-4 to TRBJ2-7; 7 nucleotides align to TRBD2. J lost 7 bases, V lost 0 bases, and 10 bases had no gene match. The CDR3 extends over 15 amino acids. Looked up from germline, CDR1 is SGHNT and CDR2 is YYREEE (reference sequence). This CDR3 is CASSLGGRTPPEQYF. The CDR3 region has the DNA TGTGCCAGCAGCTTGGGCGGGAGAACCCCCCCGGAGCAGTACTTC.

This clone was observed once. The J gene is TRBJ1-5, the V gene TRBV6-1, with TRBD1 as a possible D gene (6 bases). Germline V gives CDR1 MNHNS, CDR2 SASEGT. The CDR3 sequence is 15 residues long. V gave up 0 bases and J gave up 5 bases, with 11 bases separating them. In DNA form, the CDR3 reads TGTGCCAGCAGTGAAGCGCAGCCAGGGGATCAGCCCCAGCATTTT. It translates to CASSEAQPGDQPQHF.

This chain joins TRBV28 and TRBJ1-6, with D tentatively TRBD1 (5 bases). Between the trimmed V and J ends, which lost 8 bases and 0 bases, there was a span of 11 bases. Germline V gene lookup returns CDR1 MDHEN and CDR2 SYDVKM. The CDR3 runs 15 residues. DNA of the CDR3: TGTGCCAGCCAACAGGAGAGCTCCTATAATTCACCCCTCCACTTT. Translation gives CASQQESSYNSPLHF.

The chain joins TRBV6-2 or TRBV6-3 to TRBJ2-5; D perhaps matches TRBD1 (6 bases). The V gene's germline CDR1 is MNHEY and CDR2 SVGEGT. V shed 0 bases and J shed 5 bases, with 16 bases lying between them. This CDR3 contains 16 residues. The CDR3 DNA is TGTGCCAGCAGTTACTCGGGGGCCCCAGGTAGGGAGACCCAGTACTTC. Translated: CASSYSGAPGRETQYF.

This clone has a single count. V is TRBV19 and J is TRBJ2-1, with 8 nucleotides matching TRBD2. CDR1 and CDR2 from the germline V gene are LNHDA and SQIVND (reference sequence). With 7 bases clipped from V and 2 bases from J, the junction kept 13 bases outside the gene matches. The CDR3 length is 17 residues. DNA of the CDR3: TGTGCCAGTACCCGTGCTGGTCTAGCGGGTGCCTACAATGAGCAGTTCTTC. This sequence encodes CASTRAGLAGAYNEQFF.

CDR3 protein: CASSQPPWDRGGNEQFF. In DNA, the CDR3 is TGTGCCAGCAGCCAACCCCCCTGGGACAGGGGAGGAAATGAGCAGTTCTTC. The V and J genes are TRBV3-1 (or the pseudogene TRBV3-2) and TRBJ2-1; 10 bases line up with TRBD1. Germline CDR1 and CDR2: LGHDT and YNNKEL (reference sequence). With V trimmed by 2 bases and J by 7 bases, 11 bases remained unmatched. The CDR3 sequence is 17 residues long.

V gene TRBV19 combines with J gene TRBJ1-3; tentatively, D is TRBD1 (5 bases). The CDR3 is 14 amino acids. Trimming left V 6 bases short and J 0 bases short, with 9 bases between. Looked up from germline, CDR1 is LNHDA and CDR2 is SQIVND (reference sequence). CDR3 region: CASRRGNSGNTIYF. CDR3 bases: TGTGCCAGTAGAAGGGGAAACTCTGGAAACACCATATATTTT. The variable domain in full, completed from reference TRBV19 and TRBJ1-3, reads DGGITQSPKYLFRKEGQNVTLSCEQNLNHDAMYWYRQDPGQGLRLIYYSQIVNDFQKGDIAEGYSVSREKKESFPLTVTSAQKNPTAFYLCASRRGNSGNTIYFGEGSWLTVV.

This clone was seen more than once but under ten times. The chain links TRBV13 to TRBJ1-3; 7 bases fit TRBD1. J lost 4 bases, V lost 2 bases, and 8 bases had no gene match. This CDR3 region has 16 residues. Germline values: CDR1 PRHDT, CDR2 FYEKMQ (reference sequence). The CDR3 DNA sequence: TGTGCCAGCAGCTTATACGACAGGGACAGCGGAAACACCATATATTTT. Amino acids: CASSLYDRDSGNTIYF.

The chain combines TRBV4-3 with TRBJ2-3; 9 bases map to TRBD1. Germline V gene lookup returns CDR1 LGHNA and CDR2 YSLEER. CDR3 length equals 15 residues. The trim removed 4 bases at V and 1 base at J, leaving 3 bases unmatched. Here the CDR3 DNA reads TGCGCCAGCAGCCCCCGGGACAGGGGCACAGATACGCAGTATTTT. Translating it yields CASSPRDRGTDTQYF.

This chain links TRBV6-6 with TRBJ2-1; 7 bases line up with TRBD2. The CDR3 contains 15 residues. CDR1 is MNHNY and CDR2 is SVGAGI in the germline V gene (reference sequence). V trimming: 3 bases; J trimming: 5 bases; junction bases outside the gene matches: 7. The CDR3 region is CASSYVAGDHNEQFF. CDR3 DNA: TGTGCCAGCAGTTATGTAGCGGGCGACCACAATGAGCAGTTCTTC.